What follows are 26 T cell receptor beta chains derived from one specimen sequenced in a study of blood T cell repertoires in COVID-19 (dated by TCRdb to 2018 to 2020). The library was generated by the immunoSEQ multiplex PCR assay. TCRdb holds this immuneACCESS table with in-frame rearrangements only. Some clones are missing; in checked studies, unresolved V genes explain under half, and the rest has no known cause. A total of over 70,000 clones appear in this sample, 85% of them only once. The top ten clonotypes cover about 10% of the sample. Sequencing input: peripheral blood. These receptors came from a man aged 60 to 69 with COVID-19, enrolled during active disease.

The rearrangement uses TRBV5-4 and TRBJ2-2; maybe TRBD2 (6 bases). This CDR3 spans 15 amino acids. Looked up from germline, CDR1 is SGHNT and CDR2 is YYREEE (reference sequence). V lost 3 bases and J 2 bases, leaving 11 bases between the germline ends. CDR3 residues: CASSWGTLNTGELFF. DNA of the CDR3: TGTGCCAGCAGCTGGGGGACTCTAAACACCGGGGAGCTGTTTTTT. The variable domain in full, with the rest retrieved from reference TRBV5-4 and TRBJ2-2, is ETGVTQSPTHLIKTRGQQVTLRCSSQSGHNTVSWYQQALGQGPQFIFQYYREEENGRGNFPPRFSGLQFPNYSSELNVNALELDDSALYLCASSWGTLNTGELFFGEGSRLTVL.

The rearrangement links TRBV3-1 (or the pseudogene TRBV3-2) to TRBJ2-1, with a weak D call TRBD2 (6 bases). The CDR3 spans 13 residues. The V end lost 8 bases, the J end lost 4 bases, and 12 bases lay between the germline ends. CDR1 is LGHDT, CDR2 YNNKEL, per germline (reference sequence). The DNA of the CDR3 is TGTGCCAGCGTGGGGGAGGCGTACAATGAGCAGTTCTTC. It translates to CASVGEAYNEQFF.

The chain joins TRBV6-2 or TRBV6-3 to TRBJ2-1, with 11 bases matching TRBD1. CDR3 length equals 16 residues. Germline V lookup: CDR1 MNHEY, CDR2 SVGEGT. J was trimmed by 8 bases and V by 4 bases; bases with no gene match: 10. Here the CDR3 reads CASSLEGTGGSYEQFF. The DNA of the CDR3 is TGTGCCAGCAGTTTGGAAGGGACAGGGGGATCTTATGAGCAGTTCTTC.

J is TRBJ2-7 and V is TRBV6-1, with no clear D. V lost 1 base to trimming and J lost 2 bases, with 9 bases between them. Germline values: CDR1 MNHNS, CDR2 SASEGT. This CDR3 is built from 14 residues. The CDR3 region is CASSEVYSPYEQYF. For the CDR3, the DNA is TGTGCCAGCAGTGAAGTTTACAGTCCCTACGAGCAGTACTTC.

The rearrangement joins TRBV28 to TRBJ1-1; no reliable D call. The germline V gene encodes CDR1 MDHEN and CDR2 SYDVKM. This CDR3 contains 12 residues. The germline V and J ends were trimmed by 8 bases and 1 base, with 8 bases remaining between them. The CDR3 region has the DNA TGTGCCAGCTCCACAGCGAACACTGAAGCTTTCTTT. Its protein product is CASSTANTEAFF.

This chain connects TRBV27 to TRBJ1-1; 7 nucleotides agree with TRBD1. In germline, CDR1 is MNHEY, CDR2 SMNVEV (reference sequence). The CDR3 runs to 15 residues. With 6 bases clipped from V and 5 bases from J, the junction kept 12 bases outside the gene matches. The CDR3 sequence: CASSRDRVGGTEAFF. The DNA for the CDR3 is TGTGCCAGCAGCCGTGACAGGGTAGGAGGAACTGAAGCTTTCTTT.

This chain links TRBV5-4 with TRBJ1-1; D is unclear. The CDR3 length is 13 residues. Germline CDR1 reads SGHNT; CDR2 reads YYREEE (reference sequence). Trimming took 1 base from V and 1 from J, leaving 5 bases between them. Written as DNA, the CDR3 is TGTGCCAGCAGCTTGAATCAGAACACTGAAGCTTTCTTT. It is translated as CASSLNQNTEAFF.

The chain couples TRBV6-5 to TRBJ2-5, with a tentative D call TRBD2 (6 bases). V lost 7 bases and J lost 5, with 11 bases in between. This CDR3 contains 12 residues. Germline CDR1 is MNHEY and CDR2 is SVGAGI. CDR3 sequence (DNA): TGTGCCAGCAACACTCGGGGGGAGACCCAGTACTTC. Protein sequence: CASNTRGETQYF.

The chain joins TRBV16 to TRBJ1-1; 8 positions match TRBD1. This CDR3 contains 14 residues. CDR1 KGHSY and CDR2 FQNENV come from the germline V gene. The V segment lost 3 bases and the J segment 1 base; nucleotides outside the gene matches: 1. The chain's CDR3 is CASSHGQGNTEAFF. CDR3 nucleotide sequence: TGTGCCAGCAGCCATGGACAGGGGAACACTGAAGCTTTCTTT.

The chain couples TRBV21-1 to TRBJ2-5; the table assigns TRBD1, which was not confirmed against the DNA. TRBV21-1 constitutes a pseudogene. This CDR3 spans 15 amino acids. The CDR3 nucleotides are TGTGCCAGCAGCAAAGCGGAGGGGGCGCGAGAGACCCAGTACTTC. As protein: CASSKAEGARETQYF.

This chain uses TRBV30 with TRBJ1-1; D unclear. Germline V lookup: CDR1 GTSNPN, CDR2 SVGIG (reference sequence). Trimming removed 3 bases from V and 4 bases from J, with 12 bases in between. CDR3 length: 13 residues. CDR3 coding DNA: TGTGCCTGGAGCCTAGTTGAGGGCACTGAAGCTTTCTTT. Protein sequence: CAWSLVEGTEAFF.

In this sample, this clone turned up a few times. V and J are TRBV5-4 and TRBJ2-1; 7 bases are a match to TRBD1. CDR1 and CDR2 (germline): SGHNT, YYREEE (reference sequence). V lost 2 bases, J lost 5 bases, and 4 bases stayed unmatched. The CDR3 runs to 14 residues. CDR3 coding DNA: TGTGCCAGCAGCTTTGGACAGGTCCACAATGAGCAGTTCTTC. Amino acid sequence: CASSFGQVHNEQFF.

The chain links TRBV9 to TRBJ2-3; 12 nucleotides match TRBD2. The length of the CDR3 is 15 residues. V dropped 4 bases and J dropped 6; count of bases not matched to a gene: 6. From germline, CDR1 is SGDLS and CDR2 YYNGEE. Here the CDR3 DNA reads TGTGCCAGCAGCTGGACCGGGACTAGCGGGGATACGCAGTATTTT. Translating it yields CASSWTGTSGDTQYF.

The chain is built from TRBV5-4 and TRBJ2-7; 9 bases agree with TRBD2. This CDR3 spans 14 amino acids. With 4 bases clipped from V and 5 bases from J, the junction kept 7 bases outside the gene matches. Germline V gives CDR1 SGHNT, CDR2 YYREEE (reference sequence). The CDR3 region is CASSLSGRRHEQYF. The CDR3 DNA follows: TGTGCCAGCAGCCTTAGCGGGAGAAGGCACGAGCAGTACTTC.

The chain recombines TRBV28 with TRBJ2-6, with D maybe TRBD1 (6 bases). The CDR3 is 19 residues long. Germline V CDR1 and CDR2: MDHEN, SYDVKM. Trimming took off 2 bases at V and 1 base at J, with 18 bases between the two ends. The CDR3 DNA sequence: TGTGCCAGCAGTTTAATAGGTCAGGGCAGGGGATCTGGGGCCAACGTCCTGACTTTC. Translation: CASSLIGQGRGSGANVLTF.

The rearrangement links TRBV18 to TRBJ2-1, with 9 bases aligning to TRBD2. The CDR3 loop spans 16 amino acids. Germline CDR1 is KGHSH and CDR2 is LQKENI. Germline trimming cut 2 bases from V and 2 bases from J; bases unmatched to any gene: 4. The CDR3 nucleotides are TGTGCCAGCTCACCAGTCCTAGCGGGAACCTACAATGAGCAGTTCTTC. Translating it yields CASSPVLAGTYNEQFF.

The CDR3 is CASSTDRGNQPQHF. Written as DNA, the CDR3 is TGTGCCAGTAGTACCGACAGGGGAAATCAGCCCCAGCATTTT. The chain is built from TRBV19 and TRBJ1-5; 8 nucleotides agree with TRBD1. Germline loops: CDR1 LNHDA, CDR2 SQIVND (reference sequence). V lost 4 bases, J lost 4 bases, and 3 bases stayed unmatched. The CDR3 extends over 14 amino acids. Based on the CDR3 plus reference TRBV19 and TRBJ1-5, the full variable domain is DGGITQSPKYLFRKEGQNVTLSCEQNLNHDAMYWYRQDPGQGLRLIYYSQIVNDFQKGDIAEGYSVSREKKESFPLTVTSAQKNPTAFYLCASSTDRGNQPQHFGDGTRLSIL.

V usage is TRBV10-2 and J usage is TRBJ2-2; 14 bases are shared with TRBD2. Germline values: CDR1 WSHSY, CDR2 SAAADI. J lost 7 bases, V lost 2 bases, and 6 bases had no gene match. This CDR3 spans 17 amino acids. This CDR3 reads CASSEPGLAGVFGELFF. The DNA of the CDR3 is TGCGCCAGCAGTGAGCCGGGACTAGCGGGAGTTTTCGGGGAGCTGTTTTTT.

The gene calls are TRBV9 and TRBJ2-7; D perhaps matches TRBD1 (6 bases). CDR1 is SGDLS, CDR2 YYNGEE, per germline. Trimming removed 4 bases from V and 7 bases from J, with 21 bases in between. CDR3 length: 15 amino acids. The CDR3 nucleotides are TGTGCCAGCAGCCCAACCCCGGACAGTTGGTATGAGCAGTACTTC. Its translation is CASSPTPDSWYEQYF.

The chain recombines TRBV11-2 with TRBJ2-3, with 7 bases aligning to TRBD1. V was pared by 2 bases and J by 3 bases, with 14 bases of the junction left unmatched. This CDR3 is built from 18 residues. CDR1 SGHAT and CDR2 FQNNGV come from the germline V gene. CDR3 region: CASSLTPSGDSDTDTQYF. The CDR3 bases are TGTGCCAGCAGCTTAACCCCAAGTGGGGACAGCGATACAGATACGCAGTATTTT.

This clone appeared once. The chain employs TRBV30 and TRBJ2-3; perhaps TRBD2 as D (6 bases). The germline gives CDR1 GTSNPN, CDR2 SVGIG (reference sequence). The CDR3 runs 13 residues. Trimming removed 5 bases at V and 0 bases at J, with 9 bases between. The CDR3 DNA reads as TGTGCCTGGGGGAGGACTAGCACAGATACGCAGTATTTT. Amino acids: CAWGRTSTDTQYF. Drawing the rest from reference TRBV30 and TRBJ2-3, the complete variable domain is SQTIHQWPATLVQPVGSPLSLECTVEGTSNPNLYWYRQAAGRGLQLLFYSVGIGQISSEVPQNLSASRPQDRQFILSSKKLLLSDSGFYLCAWGRTSTDTQYFGPGTRLTVL.

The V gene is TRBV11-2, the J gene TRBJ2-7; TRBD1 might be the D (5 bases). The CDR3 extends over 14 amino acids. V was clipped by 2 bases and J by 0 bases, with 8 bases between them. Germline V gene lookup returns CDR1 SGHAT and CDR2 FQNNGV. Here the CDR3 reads CASSLQDNSYEQYF. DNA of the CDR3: TGTGCCAGCAGCTTACAGGACAACTCCTACGAGCAGTACTTC. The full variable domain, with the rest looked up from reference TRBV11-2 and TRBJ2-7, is EAGVAQSPRYKIIEKRQSVAFWCNPISGHATLYWYQQILGQGPKLLIQFQNNGVVDDSQLPKDRFSAERLKGVDSTLKIQPAKLEDSAVYLCASSLQDNSYEQYFGPGTRLTVT.

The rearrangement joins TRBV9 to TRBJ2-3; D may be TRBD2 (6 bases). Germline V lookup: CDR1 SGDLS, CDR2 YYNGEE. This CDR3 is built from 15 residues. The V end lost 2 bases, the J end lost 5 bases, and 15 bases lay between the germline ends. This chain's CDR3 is CASSVWLGGEDTQYF. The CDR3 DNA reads TGTGCCAGCAGCGTTTGGTTGGGAGGTGAAGATACGCAGTATTTT.

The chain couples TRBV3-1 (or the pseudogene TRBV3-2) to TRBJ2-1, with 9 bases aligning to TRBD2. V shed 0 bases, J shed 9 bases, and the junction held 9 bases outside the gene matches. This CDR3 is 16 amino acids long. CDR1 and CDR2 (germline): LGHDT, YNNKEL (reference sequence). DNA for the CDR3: TGTGCCAGCAGCCAAGATTGGGCGGGGGGGCCCGGTGAGCAGTTCTTC. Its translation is CASSQDWAGGPGEQFF.

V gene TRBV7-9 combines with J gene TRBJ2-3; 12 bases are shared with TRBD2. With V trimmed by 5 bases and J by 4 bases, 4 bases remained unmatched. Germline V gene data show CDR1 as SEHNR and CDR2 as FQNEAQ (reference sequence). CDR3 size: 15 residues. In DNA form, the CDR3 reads TGTGCCAGCAGCCTACTAGCGGGGGGCCCAGATACGCAGTATTTT. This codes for CASSLLAGGPDTQYF.

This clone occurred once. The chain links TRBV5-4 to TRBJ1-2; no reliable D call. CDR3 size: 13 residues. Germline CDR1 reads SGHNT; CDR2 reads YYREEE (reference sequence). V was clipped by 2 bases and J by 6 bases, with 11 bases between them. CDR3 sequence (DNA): TGTGCCAGCAGCTTTCGGGGTTCAGATGGCTACACCTTC. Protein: CASSFRGSDGYTF.